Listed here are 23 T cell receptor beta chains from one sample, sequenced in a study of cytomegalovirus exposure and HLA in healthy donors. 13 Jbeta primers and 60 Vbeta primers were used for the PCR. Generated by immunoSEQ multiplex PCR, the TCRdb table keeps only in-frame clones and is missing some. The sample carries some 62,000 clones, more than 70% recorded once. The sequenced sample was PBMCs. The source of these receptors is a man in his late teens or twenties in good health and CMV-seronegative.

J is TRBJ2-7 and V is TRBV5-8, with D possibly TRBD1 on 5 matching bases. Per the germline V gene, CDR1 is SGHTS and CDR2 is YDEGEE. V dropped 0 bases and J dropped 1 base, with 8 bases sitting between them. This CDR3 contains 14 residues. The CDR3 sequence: CASSLGQMSYEQYF. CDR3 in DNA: TGTGCCAGCAGCTTGGGACAGATGTCCTACGAGCAGTACTTC.

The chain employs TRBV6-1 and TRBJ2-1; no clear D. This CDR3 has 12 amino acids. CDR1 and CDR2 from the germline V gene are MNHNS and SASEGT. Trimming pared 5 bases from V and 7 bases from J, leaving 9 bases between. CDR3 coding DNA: TGTGCCAGCAGTCTACTCTCGAATGAGCAGTTCTTC. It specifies CASSLLSNEQFF.

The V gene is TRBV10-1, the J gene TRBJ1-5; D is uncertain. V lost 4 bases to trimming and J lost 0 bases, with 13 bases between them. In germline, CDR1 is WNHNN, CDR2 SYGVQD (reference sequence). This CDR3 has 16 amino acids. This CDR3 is CASSVGEQHSNQPQHF. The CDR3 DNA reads TGCGCCAGCAGTGTTGGGGAGCAACATAGCAATCAGCCCCAGCATTTT.

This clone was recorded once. CDR3 sequence (DNA): TGTGCCAGCAGTCCGGGACAGGGCGTAGGAGAGCAGTTCTTC. It specifies CASSPGQGVGEQFF. The chain carries TRBV27 and TRBJ2-1; 9 bases are a match to TRBD1. In germline, CDR1 is MNHEY, CDR2 SMNVEV (reference sequence). The CDR3 spans 14 residues. The V gene end was trimmed by 5 bases and the J gene end by 10 bases; junction bases not matched to a gene: 9.

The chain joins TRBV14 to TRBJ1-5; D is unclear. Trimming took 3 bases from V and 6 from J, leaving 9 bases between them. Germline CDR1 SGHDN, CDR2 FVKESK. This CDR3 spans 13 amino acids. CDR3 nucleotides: TGTGCCAGCAGCCATTCGGGTGGTCAGCCCCAGCATTTT. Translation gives CASSHSGGQPQHF.

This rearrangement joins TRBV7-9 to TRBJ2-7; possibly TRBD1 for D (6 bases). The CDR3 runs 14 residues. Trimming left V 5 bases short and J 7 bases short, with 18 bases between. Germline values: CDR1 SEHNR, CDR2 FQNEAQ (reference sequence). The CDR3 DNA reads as TGTGCCAGCAGCCGGACAGCGGAGAATGGGGAGCAGTACTTC. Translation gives CASSRTAENGEQYF.

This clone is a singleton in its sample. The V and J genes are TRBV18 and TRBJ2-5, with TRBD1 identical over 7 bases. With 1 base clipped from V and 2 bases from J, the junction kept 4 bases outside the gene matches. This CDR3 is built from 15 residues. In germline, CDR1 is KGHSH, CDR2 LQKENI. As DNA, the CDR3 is TGTGCCAGCTCACCACAGGGACAGAGACAAGAGACCCAGTACTTC. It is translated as CASSPQGQRQETQYF. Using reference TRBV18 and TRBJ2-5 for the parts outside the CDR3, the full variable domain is NAGVMQNPRHLVRRRGQEARLRCSPMKGHSHVYWYRQLPEEGLKFMVYLQKENIIDESGMPKERFSAEFPKEGPSILRIQQVVRGDSAAYFCASSPQGQRQETQYFGPGTRLLVL.

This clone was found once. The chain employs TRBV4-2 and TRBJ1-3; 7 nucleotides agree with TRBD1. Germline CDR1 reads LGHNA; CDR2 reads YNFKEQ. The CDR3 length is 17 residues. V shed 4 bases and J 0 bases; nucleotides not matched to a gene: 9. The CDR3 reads CASSPGQYTSSGNTIYF. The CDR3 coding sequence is TGTGCCAGCAGCCCGGGACAGTACACGAGCTCTGGAAACACCATATATTTT.

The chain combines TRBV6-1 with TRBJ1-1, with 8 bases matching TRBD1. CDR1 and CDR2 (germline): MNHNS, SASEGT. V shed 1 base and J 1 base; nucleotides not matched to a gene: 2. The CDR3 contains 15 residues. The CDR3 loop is CASSEVGTGNTEAFF. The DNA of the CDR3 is TGTGCCAGCAGTGAAGTGGGGACAGGGAACACTGAAGCTTTCTTT.

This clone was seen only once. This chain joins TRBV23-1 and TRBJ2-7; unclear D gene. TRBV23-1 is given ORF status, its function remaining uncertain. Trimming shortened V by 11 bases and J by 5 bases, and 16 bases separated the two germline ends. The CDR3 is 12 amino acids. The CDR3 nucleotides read TGCGCCTTCGCACCAGGCAGCCACGAGCAGTACTTC. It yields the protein CAFAPGSHEQYF.

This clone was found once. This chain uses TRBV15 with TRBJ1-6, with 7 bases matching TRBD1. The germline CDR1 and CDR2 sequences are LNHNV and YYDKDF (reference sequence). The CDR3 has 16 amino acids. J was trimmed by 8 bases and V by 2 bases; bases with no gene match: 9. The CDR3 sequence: CATSRPDRDRDSPLHF. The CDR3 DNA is TGTGCCACCAGCAGACCCGACAGGGATCGGGATTCACCCCTCCACTTT.

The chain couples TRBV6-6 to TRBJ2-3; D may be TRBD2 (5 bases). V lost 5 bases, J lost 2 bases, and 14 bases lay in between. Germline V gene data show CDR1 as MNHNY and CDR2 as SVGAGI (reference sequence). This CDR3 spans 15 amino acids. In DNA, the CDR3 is TGTGCCAGCAGTGGGGAGCGGCCCCTCACAGATACGCAGTATTTT. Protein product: CASSGERPLTDTQYF.

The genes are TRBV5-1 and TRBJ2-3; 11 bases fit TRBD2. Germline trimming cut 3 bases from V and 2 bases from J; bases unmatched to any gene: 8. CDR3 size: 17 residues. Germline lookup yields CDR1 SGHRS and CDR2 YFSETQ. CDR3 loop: CASSSSKTSGDTDTQYF. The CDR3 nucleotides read TGCGCCAGCAGCTCCAGCAAGACTAGCGGGGACACAGATACGCAGTATTTT.

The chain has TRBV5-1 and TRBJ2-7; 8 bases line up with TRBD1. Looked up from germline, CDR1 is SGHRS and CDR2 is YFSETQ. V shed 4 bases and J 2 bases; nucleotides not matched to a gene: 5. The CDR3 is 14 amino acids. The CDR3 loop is CASSDAGGPYEQYF. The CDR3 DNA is TGCGCCAGCAGCGACGCAGGGGGCCCCTACGAGCAGTACTTC.

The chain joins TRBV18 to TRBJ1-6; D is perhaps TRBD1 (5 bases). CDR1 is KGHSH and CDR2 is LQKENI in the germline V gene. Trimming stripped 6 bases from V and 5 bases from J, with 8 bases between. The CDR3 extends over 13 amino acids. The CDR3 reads CASSTADNSPLHF. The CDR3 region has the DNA TGTGCCAGCTCGACAGCCGATAATTCACCCCTCCACTTT.

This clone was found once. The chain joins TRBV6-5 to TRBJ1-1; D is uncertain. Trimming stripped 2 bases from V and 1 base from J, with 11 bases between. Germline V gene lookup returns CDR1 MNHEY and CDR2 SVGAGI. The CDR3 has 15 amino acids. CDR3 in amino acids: CASSYGQAGNTEAFF. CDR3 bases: TGTGCCAGCAGTTACGGGCAGGCGGGGAACACTGAAGCTTTCTTT.

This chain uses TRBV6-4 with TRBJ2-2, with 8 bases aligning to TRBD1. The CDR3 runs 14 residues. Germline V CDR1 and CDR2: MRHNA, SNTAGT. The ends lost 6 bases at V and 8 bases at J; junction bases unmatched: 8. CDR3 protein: CASRAGGASGELFF. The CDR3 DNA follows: TGTGCCAGCAGGGCAGGGGGCGCTTCGGGGGAGCTGTTTTTT.

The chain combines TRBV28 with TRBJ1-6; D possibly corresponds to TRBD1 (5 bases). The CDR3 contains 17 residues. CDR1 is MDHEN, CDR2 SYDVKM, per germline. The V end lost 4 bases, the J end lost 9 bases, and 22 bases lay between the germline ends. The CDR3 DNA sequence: TGTGCCAGCAGTTCCGGAAGATGGGGCCTGGAGGGTTCACCCCTCCACTTT. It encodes CASSSGRWGLEGSPLHF.

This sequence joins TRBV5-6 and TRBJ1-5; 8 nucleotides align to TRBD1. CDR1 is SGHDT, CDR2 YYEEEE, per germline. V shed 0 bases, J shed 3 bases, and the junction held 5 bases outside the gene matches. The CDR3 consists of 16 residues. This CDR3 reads CASSLDRGFDNQPQHF. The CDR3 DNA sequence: TGTGCCAGCAGCTTGGACAGGGGGTTTGACAATCAGCCCCAGCATTTT.

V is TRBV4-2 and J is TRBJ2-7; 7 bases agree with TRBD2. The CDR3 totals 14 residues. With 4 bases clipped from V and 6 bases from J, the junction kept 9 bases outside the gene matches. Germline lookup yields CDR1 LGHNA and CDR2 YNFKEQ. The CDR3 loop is CASSPGGGLGEQYF. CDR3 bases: TGTGCCAGCAGCCCGGGAGGAGGGCTGGGCGAGCAGTACTTC.

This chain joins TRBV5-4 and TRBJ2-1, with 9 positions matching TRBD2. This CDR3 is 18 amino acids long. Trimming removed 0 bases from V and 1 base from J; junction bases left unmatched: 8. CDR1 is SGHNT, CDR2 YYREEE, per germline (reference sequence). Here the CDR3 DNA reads TGTGCCAGCAGCTTGGGCCGGGCTAGCGGGGTTTCCTACAATGAGCAGTTCTTC. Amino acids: CASSLGRASGVSYNEQFF.

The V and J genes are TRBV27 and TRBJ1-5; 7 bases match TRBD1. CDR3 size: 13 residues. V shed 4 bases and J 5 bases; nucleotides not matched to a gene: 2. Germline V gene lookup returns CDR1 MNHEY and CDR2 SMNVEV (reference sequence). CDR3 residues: CASSYDRDQPQHF. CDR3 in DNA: TGTGCCAGCAGTTACGACAGGGATCAGCCCCAGCATTTT.

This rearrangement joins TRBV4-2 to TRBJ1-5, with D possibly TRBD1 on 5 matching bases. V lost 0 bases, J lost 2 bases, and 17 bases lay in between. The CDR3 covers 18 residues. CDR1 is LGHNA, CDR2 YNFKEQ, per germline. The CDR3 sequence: CASSQDTGGGKGNQPQHF. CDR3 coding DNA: TGTGCCAGCAGCCAAGATACAGGCGGGGGGAAAGGCAATCAGCCCCAGCATTTT.